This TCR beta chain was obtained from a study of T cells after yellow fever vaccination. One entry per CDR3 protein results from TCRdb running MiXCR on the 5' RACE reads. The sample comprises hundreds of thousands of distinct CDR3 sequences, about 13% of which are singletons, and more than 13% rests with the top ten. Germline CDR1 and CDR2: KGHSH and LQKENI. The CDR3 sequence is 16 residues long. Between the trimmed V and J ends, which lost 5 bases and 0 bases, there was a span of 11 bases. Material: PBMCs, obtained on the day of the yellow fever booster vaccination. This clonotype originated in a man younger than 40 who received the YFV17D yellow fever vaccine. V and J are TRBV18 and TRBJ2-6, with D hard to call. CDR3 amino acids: CASSATTSSGANVLTF. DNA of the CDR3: TGTGCCAGCTCAGCTACTACCTCCTCTGGGGCCAACGTCCTGACTTTC.